This TCR beta chain was profiled in a study of blood T cell repertoires in COVID-19. Across the whole study: From the United States, Italy and Spain came samples of acute and convalescent COVID-19. The analysed material was cDNA or gDNA that came from T cells, B-cell-depleted T cells, or PBMCs.

The table lists this clone with a count of one. This CDR3 contains 14 residues. V was shortened by 1 base and J by 8 bases, with 14 bases between the two germline ends. Per germline, CDR1 LGHDT and CDR2 YNNKEL (reference sequence). Sequencing used immunoSEQ multiplex PCR; TCRdb keeps in-frame clones, though not all of them. The table has 85,000 to 90,000 clones, 86% seen once. The TCR originated in a man of 80 years or more with active or convalescent COVID-19. The sample taken for sequencing was peripheral blood. The chain joins TRBV3-1 (or the pseudogene TRBV3-2) to TRBJ1-1, with D tentatively TRBD1 (6 bases). The CDR3 DNA sequence: TGTGCCAGCAGCCAAGCGGCCGGGAGGGGGGAAGCTTTCTTT. This sequence encodes CASSQAAGRGEAFF.